The next 3 T cell receptor beta chains were all read from a single sample in a study of T cells in Graves' hyperthyroidism and ophthalmopathy. Amplified TCR beta CDR3 regions came from RNA transcripts. Carried out on the TCR CDR3, a first-round RT-PCR used the HTBI primer set. MiXCR was run by TCRdb on the multiplex PCR reads, yielding one entry per CDR3 protein. The profile shows about 560,000 distinct CDR3 sequences, 16% of them singletons. Sequenced input: blood. The receptors stem from a woman aged 18-30 years with Graves' hyperthyroidism.

This clonotype was recorded a few times. This chain connects TRBV4-3 to TRBJ2-5, with 8 bases aligning to TRBD2. The CDR3 sequence is 17 residues long. V lost 0 bases and J lost 2; bases outside the gene matches: 8. Looked up from germline, CDR1 is LGHNA and CDR2 is YSLEER. The CDR3 spells CASSQEYAGGRQETQYF. The CDR3 coding sequence is TGCGCCAGCAGCCAAGAATACGCGGGGGGCCGGCAAGAGACCCAGTACTTC.

This clonotype was detected many times. The rearrangement uses TRBV28 and TRBJ1-4; 9 positions agree with TRBD1. After removal of 3 bases from V and 5 bases from J, the junction contained 7 bases not matched to a gene. Germline CDR1 and CDR2: MDHEN and SYDVKM. The CDR3 is made up of 16 amino acids. DNA for the CDR3: TGTGCCAGCAGTTTGCATGGACAGGGGAGGAATGAAAAACTGTTTTTT. This encodes CASSLHGQGRNEKLFF.

This clonotype was recorded many times. This chain links TRBV29-1 with TRBJ1-1; D is unresolved. The CDR3 extends over 12 amino acids. Trimming cost V 5 bases and J 1 base, with 8 bases left between them. CDR1 and CDR2 (germline): SQVTM, ANQGSEA. Written as DNA, the CDR3 is TGCAGCGTTACATCCTCGAACACTGAAGCTTTCTTT. Protein product: CSVTSSNTEAFF. Full variable domain (remainder filled in from reference TRBV29-1 and TRBJ1-1): SAVISQKPSRDICQRGTSLTIQCQVDSQVTMMFWYRQQPGQSLTLIATANQGSEATYESGFVIDKFPISRPNLTFSTLTVSNMSPEDSSIYLCSVTSSNTEAFFGQGTRLTVV.